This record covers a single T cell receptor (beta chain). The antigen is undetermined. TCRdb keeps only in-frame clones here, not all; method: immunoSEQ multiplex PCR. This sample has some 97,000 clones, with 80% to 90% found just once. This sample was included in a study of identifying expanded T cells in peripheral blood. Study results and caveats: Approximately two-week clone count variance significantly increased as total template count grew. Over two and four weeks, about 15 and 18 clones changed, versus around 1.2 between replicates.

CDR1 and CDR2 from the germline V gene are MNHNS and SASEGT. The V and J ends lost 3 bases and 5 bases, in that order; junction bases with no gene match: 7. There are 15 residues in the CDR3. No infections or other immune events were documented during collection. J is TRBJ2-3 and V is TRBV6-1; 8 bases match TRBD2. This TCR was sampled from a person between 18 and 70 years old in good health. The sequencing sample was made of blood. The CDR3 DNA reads TGTGCCAGCAGTGATGGCGGGGGGATCGTAGATACGCAGTATTTT. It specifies CASSDGGGIVDTQYF.